This T cell receptor (beta chain) was found in a study of preoperative IRX-2 immunotherapy in early breast cancer (dated by TCRdb to between 2018 and 2021). The sample's treatment or condition label is to be understood as: preoperative locoregional IRX-2 cytokine immunotherapy. The samples were obtained from a phase Ib study in which preoperative, locoregional IRX-2 cytokine immunotherapy intended to prime immune responses was tested. Patients with early-stage breast cancer who were given IRX-2 before surgery served as donors. Receptors were amplified or captured by the immunoSEQ multiplex PCR assay. TCRdb holds this immuneACCESS table with in-frame rearrangements only. Some clones are missing; in checked studies, unresolved V genes explain under half, and the rest has no known cause. The sample data list around 62,000 clones, and roughly 95% of these were observed just once. The leading ten clones occupy around 1.7% of the sample.

As encoded in the germline V gene (reference sequence), CDR1 is SEHNR while CDR2 is FQNEAQ. Reading from cysteine to phenylalanine, the CDR3 counts 13 amino acids. CDR3 DNA is the only sequence kept; it has 39 bases, read in frame from the first base. Relative to germline, V is 1 base shorter and J is 4 bases shorter, with 7 bases between their ends. Notes on this clone: Its antigen remains undetermined. Within one base of it there is no much larger clone, and no base qualities were kept.

The receptor chain draws on TRBV7-9 and TRBJ1-2; the best D guess is TRBD1, with 6 bases matching. The sequence was obtained from a human donor with breast cancer. The material was obtained from a patient treated with IRX-2 immunotherapy. The nucleotide sequence is TGTGCCAGCAGCTTAGGGGACACCTATGGCTACACCTTC. Its protein is CASSLGDTYGYTF.